These 6 T cell receptor beta chains were sequenced from one sample in a study of cytomegalovirus exposure and HLA in healthy donors. The PCR used 60 Vbeta and 13 Jbeta primers. The method was immunoSEQ multiplex PCR; TCRdb's version includes in-frame clones alone and lacks a portion of them. The sample has roughly 150,000 clones, 82% seen once. The material sequenced was PBMCs. Every receptor here comes from a male donor in good health and CMV-seronegative.

The chain recombines TRBV5-6 with TRBJ1-2, with TRBD1 matching 8 bases. Germline V lookup: CDR1 SGHDT, CDR2 YYEEEE. J lost 4 bases, V lost 4 bases, and 6 bases had no gene match. The CDR3 is 14 residues long. The DNA of the CDR3 is TGTGCCAGCAGCGACTTTACAGGGGGCTATGGCTACACCTTC. Translated: CASSDFTGGYGYTF. The full variable domain, rest sourced from reference TRBV5-6 and TRBJ1-2, is DAGVTQSPTHLIKTRGQQVTLRCSPKSGHDTVSWYQQALGQGPQFIFQYYEEEERQRGNFPDRFSGHQFPNYSSELNVNALLLGDSALYLCASSDFTGGYGYTFGSGTRLTVV.

This chain joins TRBV7-3 and TRBJ2-3, with 9 nucleotides matching TRBD2. The CDR3 covers 14 residues. The germline gives CDR1 SGHTA, CDR2 FQGTGA. V lost 5 bases to trimming and J lost 6 bases; unmatched junction nucleotides: 6. The CDR3 bases are TGTGCCAGCAGCCTAGCGGGAACCGGGGATACGCAGTATTTT. Protein sequence: CASSLAGTGDTQYF.

The gene calls are TRBV7-9 and TRBJ1-3; D may be TRBD1 (6 bases). With 6 bases removed from V and 6 bases from J, the gap between germline ends came to 9 bases. This CDR3 comprises 12 residues. Germline CDR1 is SEHNR and CDR2 is FQNEAQ (reference sequence). CDR3 in amino acids: CASSRQANTIYF. In nucleotides, the CDR3 is TGTGCCAGCAGTCGACAGGCAAACACCATATATTTT.

The chain combines TRBV7-8 with TRBJ2-2; perhaps TRBD1 as D (5 bases). CDR1 and CDR2 (germline): SGHVS, FQNEAQ. The CDR3 length is 12 residues. Here the CDR3 DNA reads TGTGCGTCGTGGGGCGTTACCGGGGAGCTGTTTTTT. It encodes CASWGVTGELFF.

V usage is TRBV7-9 and J usage is TRBJ2-3; D uncertain. The V end was cut by 5 bases, the J end by 5 bases, with 8 bases between. The germline V gene encodes CDR1 SEHNR and CDR2 FQNEAQ (reference sequence). The CDR3 sequence is 12 residues long. CDR3 sequence: CASSPQVDTQYF. The CDR3 region has the DNA TGTGCCAGCAGCCCCCAGGTAGATACGCAGTATTTT. The full variable domain, in which reference TRBV7-9 and TRBJ2-3 provide the parts outside the CDR3, is DTGVSQNPRHKITKRGQNVTFRCDPISEHNRLYWYRQTLGQGPEFLTYFQNEAQLEKSRLLSDRFSAERPKGSFSTLEIQRTEQGDSAMYLCASSPQVDTQYFGPGTRLTVL.

The chain recombines TRBV6-5 with TRBJ2-7, with D maybe TRBD1 (5 bases). Germline V gene sequence: CDR1 MNHEY, CDR2 SVGAGI. The CDR3 length is 13 residues. V lost 7 bases, J lost 3 bases, and 13 bases lay in between. As DNA, the CDR3 is TGTGCCAGCATGCCGACAGAGTACTACGAGCAGTACTTC. This gives the protein CASMPTEYYEQYF.